Listed below are T cell receptor beta chains from one sample, sequenced in a study of monozygotic twins with cystic fibrosis. Assay: immunoSEQ multiplex PCR; the TCRdb copy retains only in-frame clones and omits some. The sample yields about 14,000 clones, about 93% seen once. Sequenced sample: blood. All receptors derive from a girl aged 2 to 9 with cystic fibrosis. The CDR3 runs from the conserved cysteine through the conserved F or W. A D gene is named only where the DNA matches it firmly. Only part of the rows carry a size: once, few, many, or a class if the clone is expanded.

d_gene: TRBD1
v_gene: TRBV25-1
j_gene: TRBJ2-7
abundance: NA
CDR3aa: CASSVTGVYEQYF
CDR3nt: TGTGCCAGCAGTGTTACAGGGGTCTACGAGCAGTACTTC

d_gene: NA
v_gene: TRBV6-5
j_gene: TRBJ1-2
abundance: NA
CDR3aa: CASSYSDRLFPGYTF
CDR3nt: TGTGCCAGCAGTTACTCGGACAGACTATTTCCTGGCTACACCTTC

d_gene: NA
v_gene: TRBV7-9
j_gene: TRBJ1-4
abundance: NA
CDR3aa: CASSPPAGGNEKLFF
CDR3nt: TGTGCCAGCAGCCCCCCAGCCGGCGGTAATGAAAAACTGTTTTTT

d_gene: NA
v_gene: TRBV12-5
j_gene: TRBJ2-1
abundance: NA
CDR3aa: CASGLGVAWPSYNEQFF
CDR3nt: TGTGCTAGTGGCCTGGGCGTCGCCTGGCCCTCCTACAATGAGCAGTTCTTC

d_gene: NA
v_gene: TRBV9
j_gene: TRBJ1-1
abundance: NA
CDR3aa: CASSVDASRRFPNTEAFF
CDR3nt: TGTGCCAGCAGCGTAGACGCCAGTCGAAGATTCCCGAACACTGAAGCTTTCTTT

d_gene: NA
v_gene: TRBV15
j_gene: TRBJ1-4
abundance: NA
CDR3aa: CATSRGNTYRATNEKLFF
CDR3nt: TGTGCCACCAGCAGAGGGAACACCTACCGTGCAACTAATGAAAAACTGTTTTTT

d_gene: TRBD1
v_gene: TRBV30
j_gene: TRBJ2-7
abundance: NA
CDR3aa: CAWTIGQGYEQYF
CDR3nt: TGTGCCTGGACCATTGGACAGGGCTACGAGCAGTACTTC

d_gene: NA
v_gene: TRBV29-1
j_gene: TRBJ2-3
abundance: once
CDR3aa: CSVGRGTQYF
CDR3nt: TGCAGCGTTGGTCGAGGTACGCAGTATTTT

d_gene: TRBD1
v_gene: TRBV29-1
j_gene: TRBJ2-2
abundance: NA
CDR3aa: CSVEVKARDSRFF
CDR3nt: TGCAGCGTTGAAGTTAAGGCTAGGGACAGCCGATTTTTT

d_gene: NA
v_gene: TRBV12-5
j_gene: TRBJ1-5
abundance: NA
CDR3aa: CASGLANQPQHF
CDR3nt: TGTGCTAGTGGTCTCGCCAATCAGCCCCAGCATTTT

d_gene: NA
v_gene: TRBV27
j_gene: TRBJ2-7
abundance: NA
CDR3aa: CASRGVEQYF
CDR3nt: TGTGCCAGCAGAGGCGTCGAGCAGTACTTC

d_gene: TRBD2
v_gene: TRBV29-1
j_gene: TRBJ2-7
abundance: NA
CDR3aa: CSVERGTGTSPYEQYF
CDR3nt: TGCAGCGTTGAACGGGGGACCGGGACTAGCCCCTACGAGCAGTACTTC

d_gene: NA
v_gene: TRBV4-1
j_gene: TRBJ1-4
abundance: NA
CDR3aa: CASSQGYGEVPNEKLFF
CDR3nt: TGCGCCAGCAGCCAAGGTTATGGAGAGGTCCCAAATGAAAAACTGTTTTTT

d_gene: NA
v_gene: TRBV6-6
j_gene: TRBJ1-1
abundance: NA
CDR3aa: CASETQGENTEAFF
CDR3nt: TGTGCCAGCGAGACACAGGGAGAAAACACTGAAGCTTTCTTT

d_gene: TRBD2
v_gene: TRBV19
j_gene: TRBJ2-2
abundance: NA
CDR3aa: CASTIPPGLPFTGELFF
CDR3nt: TGTGCCAGTACCATCCCGCCGGGACTACCGTTCACCGGGGAGCTGTTTTTT

d_gene: TRBD1
v_gene: TRBV28
j_gene: TRBJ1-5
abundance: NA
CDR3aa: CASSLTMVGTGVNQPQHF
CDR3nt: TGTGCCAGCAGTTTAACGATGGTCGGGACAGGGGTCAATCAGCCCCAGCATTTT